The 15 T cell receptor beta chains reported below all come from one sample, sequenced in a study of CD8 T cells in Susac syndrome. An input of about 0.5 to 1 ug of RNA was subjected to reverse transcription using random hexamers. TCRdb used MiXCR to reprocess the immunoSEQ multiplex PCR reads, holding one entry per CDR3 protein. The sample consists of under 550,000 distinct CDR3 sequences, around 83% of them appearing once. The sequencing input was CD8+ T cells from PBMCs. The receptor set was obtained from a human donor with multiple sclerosis.

A few counts support this clonotype. The chain is built from TRBV6-5 and TRBJ2-7; no firm D call. The CDR3 extends over 13 amino acids. Trimming stripped 3 bases from V and 1 base from J, with 7 bases between. The germline gives CDR1 MNHEY, CDR2 SVGAGI. CDR3 sequence (DNA): TGTGCCAGCAGTTATTCCCGATCCTACGAGCAGTACTTC. This codes for CASSYSRSYEQYF.

The gene calls are TRBV7-9 and TRBJ2-7, with 10 nucleotides matching TRBD2. Germline V gene data show CDR1 as SEHNR and CDR2 as FQNEAQ (reference sequence). The CDR3 contains 16 residues. V shed 5 bases, J shed 1 base, and the junction held 8 bases outside the gene matches. CDR3 DNA: TGTGCCAGCAGCCCGTACTCTAGCGGGAGTTCCTACGAGCAGTACTTC. Residues: CASSPYSSGSSYEQYF.

This clonotype was seen a few times. The gene calls are TRBV14 and TRBJ2-7, with TRBD1 identical over 7 bases. Germline assignment: CDR1 SGHDN and CDR2 FVKESK. The CDR3 sequence is 16 residues long. V gave up 0 bases and J gave up 5 bases; unmatched junction bases: 10. The DNA for the CDR3 is TGTGCCAGCAGCCAAGATATAGGGGGCTTCCCCCACGAGCAGTACTTC. Its translation is CASSQDIGGFPHEQYF.

The chain employs TRBV29-1 and TRBJ2-2; 8 bases agree with TRBD1. Per the germline V gene, CDR1 is SQVTM and CDR2 is ANQGSEA. The CDR3 is 15 residues long. V was clipped by 1 base and J by 3 bases; unmatched bases: 4. The CDR3 loop reads CSVEVGQGYTGELFF. The CDR3 DNA reads as TGCAGCGTTGAAGTTGGACAGGGATACACCGGGGAGCTGTTTTTT.

The chain is built from TRBV4-1 and TRBJ2-7; either TRBD1 or TRBD2 may supply D (6 bases each). CDR1 and CDR2 from the germline V gene are MGHRA and YSYEKL. The CDR3 contains 14 residues. V dropped 7 bases and J dropped 2 bases, with 15 bases sitting between them. As DNA, the CDR3 is TGCGCCAGCACCAGGAGGGCAGGGGCCTACGAGCAGTACTTC. Translated: CASTRRAGAYEQYF.

In this sample, this clonotype turned up once. At one boundary the junction diverges from the germline segment, which might be a read error. The chain carries TRBV12-3 or TRBV12-4 and TRBJ2-1, with 9 bases aligning to TRBD2. The CDR3 extends over 14 amino acids. The DNA for the CDR3 is TGTGCCAGCAGTATAGCGGGGGAGTACAATGAGCAGTTCTTC. Encoded protein: CASSIAGEYNEQFF.

This clonotype was seen once. CDR3 sequence (DNA): TGTGCCAGCAGCTTTGTGCAGGGGGGGGAGCCCCAGCATTTT. Its protein is CASSFVQGGEPQHF. The chain is built from TRBV7-8 and TRBJ1-5, with 7 bases fitting TRBD1. In germline, CDR1 is SGHVS, CDR2 FQNEAQ. Trimming cost V 3 bases and J 8 bases; bases outside gene matches: 7. CDR3 length: 14 amino acids.

The CDR3 spells CASRGGGSAGANVLTF. In DNA, the CDR3 is TGTGCCAGCAGAGGTGGGGGATCTGCTGGGGCCAACGTCCTGACTTTC. The chain links TRBV6-1 to TRBJ2-6; D may be TRBD1 or TRBD2 (5 bases each). The CDR3 has 16 residues. Trimming removed 6 bases from V and 2 bases from J, with 14 bases in between. Germline values: CDR1 MNHNS, CDR2 SASEGT.

The rearrangement links TRBV5-8 to TRBJ1-2; maybe TRBD1 (5 bases). The CDR3 covers 14 residues. V lost 9 bases and J 2 bases, leaving 17 bases between the germline ends. CDR1 and CDR2 (germline): SGHTS, YDEGEE. In nucleotides, the CDR3 is TGTGCCACCGAAGGGTTTGAGGGGAACTATGGCTACACCTTC. The encoded protein is CATEGFEGNYGYTF.

The J gene is TRBJ2-7, the V gene TRBV10-3; maybe TRBD2 (6 bases). Trimming pared 7 bases from V and 4 bases from J, leaving 20 bases between. This CDR3 spans 15 amino acids. The germline V gene has CDR1 ENHRY and CDR2 SYGVKD. The CDR3 coding sequence is TGTGCCATCAAGGGTGCGGACCCGGGAGCATACGAGCAGTACTTC. It encodes CAIKGADPGAYEQYF.

The count of this clonotype is one. The chain's CDR3 is CASSPTLSNQPQHF. The CDR3 region has the DNA TGTGCCAGCAGTCCAACCCTGAGCAATCAGCCCCAGCATTTT. The chain links TRBV27 to TRBJ1-5; D not certain. The germline V and J ends were trimmed by 5 bases and 1 base, with 9 bases remaining between them. This CDR3 has 14 residues. The germline gives CDR1 MNHEY, CDR2 SMNVEV (reference sequence).

This CDR3 reads CASGPRPDNSPLHF. The CDR3 DNA reads as TGTGCCAGCGGCCCACGGCCAGATAATTCACCCCTCCACTTT. The J gene is TRBJ1-6, the V gene TRBV2, with no clear D. This CDR3 has 14 residues. Trimming shortened V by 8 bases and J by 5 bases, and 13 bases separated the two germline ends. Germline lookup yields CDR1 SNHLY and CDR2 FYNNEI.

The rearrangement uses TRBV7-2 and TRBJ1-5, with a possible D match to TRBD1 (6 bases). V lost 1 base and J 1 base, leaving 8 bases between the germline ends. The CDR3 contains 15 residues. Germline V gene sequence: CDR1 SGHTA, CDR2 FQGNSA. CDR3 bases: TGTGCCAGCAGCTTAGACAGGGTGAGCAATCAGCCCCAGCATTTT. This codes for CASSLDRVSNQPQHF.

This chain uses TRBV6-1 with TRBJ1-1, with no clear D. The CDR3 totals 11 residues. Germline assignment: CDR1 MNHNS and CDR2 SASEGT. V was pared by 6 bases and J by 11 bases, with 13 bases between. Here the CDR3 reads CASRDGPVAFF. The CDR3 DNA reads as TGTGCCAGCAGAGACGGGCCAGTCGCTTTCTTT.

The chain recombines TRBV5-1 with TRBJ2-7; 8 bases are shared with TRBD1. V gave up 0 bases and J gave up 5 bases; unmatched junction bases: 7. The germline gives CDR1 SGHRS, CDR2 YFSETQ. There are 15 residues in the CDR3. CDR3 protein: CASSLGWTGSDEQYF. Written as DNA, the CDR3 is TGCGCCAGCAGCTTGGGATGGACAGGGTCCGACGAGCAGTACTTC.